The 22 T cell receptor beta chains given below trace back to one sample, sequenced in a study of cytomegalovirus exposure and HLA in healthy donors. The PCR ran on 60 Vbeta and 13 Jbeta primers. Using immunoSEQ multiplex PCR, the repertoire was profiled, and TCRdb retains in-frame clones only, with some absent. The table shows 150,000 to 250,000 clones, with around 76% occurring only once. The sequencing sample was made of PBMCs. The receptors were sampled from a man younger than 40 in good health and CMV-seronegative.

The chain employs TRBV6-5 and TRBJ1-1; D unresolved. The CDR3 spans 12 residues. Trimming removed 5 bases at V and 4 bases at J, with 8 bases between. Germline CDR1 is MNHEY and CDR2 is SVGAGI. CDR3 in amino acids: CASSVSGTEAFF. The CDR3 region has the DNA TGTGCCAGCAGTGTGTCCGGCACTGAAGCTTTCTTT.

The CDR3 coding sequence is TGTGCCAGCAGTGACCGGGACTATAACTACAATGAGCAGTTCTTC. Residues: CASSDRDYNYNEQFF. The chain uses TRBV6-1 and TRBJ2-1; 7 bases are a match to TRBD2. Germline-derived CDR1 and CDR2 are MNHNS and SASEGT. The CDR3 totals 15 residues. Trimming cost V 3 bases and J 3 bases; bases outside gene matches: 5.

V and J are TRBV29-1 and TRBJ2-1, with 7 bases fitting TRBD2. CDR1 is SQVTM and CDR2 is ANQGSEA in the germline V gene. The J segment lost 6 bases and the V segment lost 3 bases, leaving 11 bases of the junction unmatched. The CDR3 consists of 15 residues. DNA of the CDR3: TGCAGCGTTGACTACCAAGGACTAGAGTTCAATGAGCAGTTCTTC. The encoded protein is CSVDYQGLEFNEQFF.

V gene TRBV6-6 combines with J gene TRBJ1-3; D perhaps matches TRBD1 (6 bases). Looked up from germline, CDR1 is MNHNY and CDR2 is SVGAGI (reference sequence). Trimming removed 7 bases from V and 2 bases from J, with 9 bases in between. The CDR3 runs 13 residues. CDR3 in DNA: TGTGCCAGCAAGGACAGAACTGGAAACACCATATATTTT. This translates into CASKDRTGNTIYF.

V usage is TRBV7-9 and J usage is TRBJ2-3; D possibly corresponds to TRBD1 (5 bases). The germline gives CDR1 SEHNR, CDR2 FQNEAQ (reference sequence). The CDR3 is made up of 11 amino acids. Trimming took 5 bases from V and 8 from J, leaving 8 bases between them. CDR3 sequence: CASSPQGTQYF. CDR3 bases: TGTGCCAGCAGCCCCCAGGGTACGCAGTATTTT.

Only one count was recorded for this clone. The chain is built from TRBV5-6 and TRBJ2-2, with 10 bases that match TRBD2. The ends lost 1 base at V and 6 bases at J; junction bases unmatched: 6. Per the germline V gene, CDR1 is SGHDT and CDR2 is YYEEEE. The CDR3 extends over 16 amino acids. CDR3 nucleotides: TGTGCCAGCAGCTTGACTAGCGGGATGTTCGCCGGGGAGCTGTTTTTT. The encoded protein is CASSLTSGMFAGELFF.

The CDR3 coding sequence is TGTGCCAGCAGCGTAGGCAGGTTGAACGAGCAGTACTTC. Translated, it gives CASSVGRLNEQYF. The rearrangement joins TRBV9 to TRBJ2-7; no clear D gene. The CDR3 extends over 13 amino acids. Trimming pared 0 bases from V and 5 bases from J, leaving 9 bases between. From germline, CDR1 is SGDLS and CDR2 YYNGEE.

The V call is TRBV5-4, the J call TRBJ1-3; TRBD1 might be the D (5 bases). This CDR3 is 11 amino acids long. V lost 6 bases and J 4 bases, leaving 5 bases between the germline ends. CDR1 is SGHNT, CDR2 YYREEE, per germline (reference sequence). CDR3 nucleotide sequence: TGTGCCAGCACAGGGGGAAACACCATATATTTT. Translating gives CASTGGNTIYF.

This clone was seen a single time. The chain recombines TRBV28 with TRBJ2-1; the match to TRBD2 covers 9 bases. Per the germline V gene, CDR1 is MDHEN and CDR2 is SYDVKM. CDR3 size: 16 residues. With 4 bases clipped from V and 8 bases from J, the junction kept 12 bases outside the gene matches. In nucleotides, the CDR3 is TGTGCCAGCAGTTCCCTACTGGCGGGAGGGAGGTATGAGCAGTTCTTC. This gives the protein CASSSLLAGGRYEQFF.

This rearrangement joins TRBV28 to TRBJ1-1; 8 bases line up with TRBD1. The CDR3 totals 14 residues. Per germline, CDR1 MDHEN and CDR2 SYDVKM. V lost 8 bases to trimming and J lost 5 bases; unmatched junction nucleotides: 10. The CDR3 spells CASRGQGARTEAFF. DNA of the CDR3: TGTGCCAGCCGAGGTCAGGGGGCGAGGACTGAAGCTTTCTTT.

The chain is built from TRBV9 and TRBJ2-6; tentative D call: TRBD2 (7 bases). CDR3 length: 17 amino acids. Trimming shortened V by 2 bases and J by 6 bases, and 18 bases separated the two germline ends. Germline V gene sequence: CDR1 SGDLS, CDR2 YYNGEE. The CDR3 DNA sequence: TGTGCCAGCAGCGTGGGAGGGGGTGGGGTTTTGGCCAACGTCCTGACTTTC. Amino acids: CASSVGGGGVLANVLTF.

In this sample, this clone turned up a few times. The V gene is TRBV5-1, the J gene TRBJ2-1, with D uncertain. The V end was cut by 6 bases, the J end by 1 base, with 11 bases between. There are 14 residues in the CDR3. Germline CDR1 reads SGHRS; CDR2 reads YFSETQ. CDR3 in amino acids: CASKNYGSYNEQFF. In DNA form, the CDR3 reads TGCGCCAGCAAAAACTATGGGTCCTACAATGAGCAGTTCTTC.

The chain recombines TRBV27 with TRBJ1-1; no clear D. CDR1 MNHEY and CDR2 SMNVEV come from the germline V gene (reference sequence). V shed 8 bases and J shed 1 base, with 8 bases lying between them. The CDR3 spans 12 residues. The CDR3 region has the DNA TGTGCCAGCGGTCGGGGGAACACTGAAGCTTTCTTT. Amino acid sequence: CASGRGNTEAFF.

The rearrangement joins TRBV2 to TRBJ2-7; the D gene is possibly TRBD2 (5 bases). V gave up 3 bases and J gave up 4 bases, with 10 bases separating them. CDR1 and CDR2 (germline): SNHLY, FYNNEI. The CDR3 sequence is 13 residues long. In nucleotides, the CDR3 is TGTGCCAGCAGTGAGGGTTCGGGATACGAGCAGTACTTC. It yields the protein CASSEGSGYEQYF. Full variable domain (outside the CDR3, taken from reference TRBV2 and TRBJ2-7): EPEVTQTPSHQVTQMGQEVILRCVPISNHLYFYWYRQILGQKVEFLVSFYNNEISEKSEIFDDQFSVERPDGSNFTLKIRSTKLEDSAMYFCASSEGSGYEQYFGPGTRLTVT.

This clone was found once. The J gene is TRBJ1-2, the V gene TRBV18, with 11 bases identical to TRBD1. The CDR3 consists of 16 residues. With V trimmed by 1 base and J by 3 bases, 4 bases remained unmatched. Germline CDR1 reads KGHSH; CDR2 reads LQKENI. CDR3 nucleotides: TGTGCCAGCTCACCACTTCCGGGACAGGGGGACTATGGCTACACCTTC. It is translated as CASSPLPGQGDYGYTF.

Remarks on this clone: Other DNA sequences from this sample encode an identical CDR3 as well. This chain uses TRBV27 with TRBJ1-2; 7 bases map to TRBD1. J lost 4 bases, V lost 5 bases, and 10 bases had no gene match. The germline V gene encodes CDR1 MNHEY and CDR2 SMNVEV (reference sequence). This CDR3 is built from 15 residues. The CDR3 nucleotides read TGTGCCAGCAGTGCTGAGGGGGCGCGGAGCTATGGCTACACCTTC. Encoded protein: CASSAEGARSYGYTF.

The chain carries TRBV5-4 and TRBJ2-7, with TRBD2 matching 9 bases. Germline V CDR1 and CDR2: SGHNT, YYREEE (reference sequence). V lost 3 bases, J lost 4 bases, and 5 bases stayed unmatched. This CDR3 spans 14 amino acids. The CDR3 nucleotides are TGTGCCAGCAGCTCCGGGACTAGCAGTTACGAGCAGTACTTC. This translates into CASSSGTSSYEQYF.

Only one count was recorded for this clone. Other DNA sequences within the sample encode an identical CDR3. The rearrangement uses TRBV5-1 and TRBJ2-1, with a weak D call TRBD1 (5 bases). CDR3 length: 15 amino acids. Trimming left V 0 bases short and J 0 bases short, with 7 bases between. Per germline, CDR1 SGHRS and CDR2 YFSETQ. CDR3 residues: CASSLVDSSYNEQFF. The CDR3 coding sequence is TGCGCCAGCAGCTTGGTCGACAGCTCCTACAATGAGCAGTTCTTC.

The rearrangement joins TRBV11-2 to TRBJ2-1; TRBD2 matches at 10 bases. The CDR3 runs to 17 residues. V trimming: 5 bases; J trimming: 4 bases; junction bases outside the gene matches: 11. Germline values: CDR1 SGHAT, CDR2 FQNNGV. The CDR3 reads CASSIGLGTSDYNEQFF. The CDR3 bases are TGTGCCAGCAGCATAGGCCTCGGGACTAGCGATTACAATGAGCAGTTCTTC.

V and J are TRBV6-5 and TRBJ2-1; 7 bases are shared with TRBD1. Trimming took 2 bases from V and 3 from J; bases not matched to a gene: 7. Germline values: CDR1 MNHEY, CDR2 SVGAGI. The length of the CDR3 is 16 residues. The CDR3 sequence is CASSYAPGQHYNEQFF. The CDR3 DNA reads as TGTGCCAGCAGTTACGCTCCGGGACAGCACTACAATGAGCAGTTCTTC.

The chain joins TRBV2 to TRBJ1-4, with D tentatively TRBD1 (5 bases). CDR1 and CDR2 from the germline V gene are SNHLY and FYNNEI. This CDR3 region has 16 residues. The V and J ends lost 8 bases and 10 bases respectively, with 26 bases between them. The CDR3 DNA is TGTGCCAGCTCCCTTCGCGGGGACTCAAAGGGAATAAAACTGTTTTTT. This encodes CASSLRGDSKGIKLFF.

The chain uses TRBV7-9 and TRBJ2-1, with unresolved D. The germline gives CDR1 SEHNR, CDR2 FQNEAQ (reference sequence). Trimming took 5 bases from V and 4 from J, leaving 15 bases between them. This CDR3 is built from 15 residues. This chain's CDR3 is CASSQSAPNYNEQFF. DNA for the CDR3: TGTGCCAGCAGCCAAAGTGCCCCTAATTACAATGAGCAGTTCTTC.